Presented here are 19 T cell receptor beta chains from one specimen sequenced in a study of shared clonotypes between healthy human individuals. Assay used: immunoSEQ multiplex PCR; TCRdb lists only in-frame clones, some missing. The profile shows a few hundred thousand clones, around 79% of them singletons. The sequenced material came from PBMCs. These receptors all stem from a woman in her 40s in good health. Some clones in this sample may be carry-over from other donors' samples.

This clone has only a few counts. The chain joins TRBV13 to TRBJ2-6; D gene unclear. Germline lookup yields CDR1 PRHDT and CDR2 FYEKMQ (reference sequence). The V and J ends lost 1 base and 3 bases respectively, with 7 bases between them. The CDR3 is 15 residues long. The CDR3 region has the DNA TGTGCCAGCAGCTTAGATGGGCTTGGGGCCAACGTCCTGACTTTC. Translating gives CASSLDGLGANVLTF.

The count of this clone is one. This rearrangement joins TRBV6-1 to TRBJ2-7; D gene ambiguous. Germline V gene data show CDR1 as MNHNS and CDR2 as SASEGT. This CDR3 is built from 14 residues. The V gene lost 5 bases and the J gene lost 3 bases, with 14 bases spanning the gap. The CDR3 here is CASSTPPNFYEQYF. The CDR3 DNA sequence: TGTGCCAGCAGTACCCCGCCCAACTTCTACGAGCAGTACTTC.

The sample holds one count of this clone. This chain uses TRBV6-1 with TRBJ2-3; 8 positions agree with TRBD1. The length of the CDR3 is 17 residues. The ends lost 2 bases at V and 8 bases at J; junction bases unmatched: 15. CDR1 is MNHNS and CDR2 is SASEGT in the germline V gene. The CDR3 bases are TGTGCCAGCAGTGAAACCGGGGGACAGGCCTTCGGCTCTACGCAGTATTTT. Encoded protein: CASSETGGQAFGSTQYF.

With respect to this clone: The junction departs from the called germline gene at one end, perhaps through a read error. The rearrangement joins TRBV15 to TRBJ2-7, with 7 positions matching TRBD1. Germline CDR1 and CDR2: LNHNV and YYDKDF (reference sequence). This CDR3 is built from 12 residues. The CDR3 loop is CATSRGPGGRDF. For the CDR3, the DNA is TGTGCCACCAGCAGAGGCCCAGGGGGTAGAGACTTC. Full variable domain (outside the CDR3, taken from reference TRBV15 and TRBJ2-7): DAMVIQNPRYQVTQFGKPVTLSCSQTLNHNVMYWYQQKSSQAPKLLFHYYDKDFNNEADTPDNFQSRRPNTSFCFLDIRSPGLGDTAMYLCATSRGPGGRDFGPGTRLTVT.

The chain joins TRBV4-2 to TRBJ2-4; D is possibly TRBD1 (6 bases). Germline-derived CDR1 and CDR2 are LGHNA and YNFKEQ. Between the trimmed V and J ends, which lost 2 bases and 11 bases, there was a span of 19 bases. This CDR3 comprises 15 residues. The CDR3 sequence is CASSQYVQGYRVQYF. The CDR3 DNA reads TGTGCCAGCAGCCAATATGTACAGGGATATAGGGTTCAGTACTTC.

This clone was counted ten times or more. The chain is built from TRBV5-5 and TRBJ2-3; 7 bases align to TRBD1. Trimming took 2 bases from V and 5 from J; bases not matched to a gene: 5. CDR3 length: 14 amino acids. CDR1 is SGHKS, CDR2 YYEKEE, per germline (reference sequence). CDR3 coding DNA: TGTGCCAGCAGCTTCCGGGACAGACTAGATACGCAGTATTTT. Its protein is CASSFRDRLDTQYF.

CDR3 amino acids: CASSSLLSGNTEAFF. The DNA for the CDR3 is TGTGCCAGCAGCTCCCTATTGTCTGGGAACACTGAAGCTTTCTTT. The chain couples TRBV5-5 to TRBJ1-1, with D unresolved. Germline V gives CDR1 SGHKS, CDR2 YYEKEE (reference sequence). The germline V and J ends were trimmed by 3 bases and 1 base, with 13 bases remaining between them. The CDR3 spans 15 residues.

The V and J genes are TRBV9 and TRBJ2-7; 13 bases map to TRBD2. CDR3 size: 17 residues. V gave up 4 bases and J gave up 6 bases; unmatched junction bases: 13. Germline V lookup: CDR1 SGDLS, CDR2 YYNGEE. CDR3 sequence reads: CASSSPQGTSGKSEQYF. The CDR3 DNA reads TGTGCCAGCAGCTCCCCCCAAGGGACTAGCGGGAAATCCGAGCAGTACTTC.

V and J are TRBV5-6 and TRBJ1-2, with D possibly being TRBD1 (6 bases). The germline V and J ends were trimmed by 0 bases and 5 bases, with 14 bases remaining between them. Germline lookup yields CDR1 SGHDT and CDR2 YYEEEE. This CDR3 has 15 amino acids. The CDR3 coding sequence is TGTGCCAGCAGCTTGGTATCAGGGGCGGAATATGGCTACACCTTC. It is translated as CASSLVSGAEYGYTF.

In DNA form, the CDR3 reads TGTGCCAGCAGAACTCCGGGACAGTTGAACACCGGGGAGCTGTTTTTT. Translated, it gives CASRTPGQLNTGELFF. V and J are TRBV28 and TRBJ2-2; 7 bases line up with TRBD1. J was trimmed by 1 base and V by 6 bases; bases with no gene match: 8. Germline V lookup: CDR1 MDHEN, CDR2 SYDVKM. The CDR3 length is 16 residues.

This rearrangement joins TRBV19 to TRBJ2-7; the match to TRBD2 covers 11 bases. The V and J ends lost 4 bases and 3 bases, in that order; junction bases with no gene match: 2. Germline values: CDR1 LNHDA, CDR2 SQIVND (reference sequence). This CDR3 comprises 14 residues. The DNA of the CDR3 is TGTGCCAGTAGTAGACTAGCGGGGAGCTACGAGCAGTACTTC. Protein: CASSRLAGSYEQYF.

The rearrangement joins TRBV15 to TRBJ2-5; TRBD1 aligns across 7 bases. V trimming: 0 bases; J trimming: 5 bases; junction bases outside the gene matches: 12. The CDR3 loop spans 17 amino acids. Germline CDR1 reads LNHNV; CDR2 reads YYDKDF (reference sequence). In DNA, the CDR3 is TGTGCCACCAGCAGAGATTCCCCCCAGGGGGTTGGTGAGACCCAGTACTTC. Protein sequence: CATSRDSPQGVGETQYF.

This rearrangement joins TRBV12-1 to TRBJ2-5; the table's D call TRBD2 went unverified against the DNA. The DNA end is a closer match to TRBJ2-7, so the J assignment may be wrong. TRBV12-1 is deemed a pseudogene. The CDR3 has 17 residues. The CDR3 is CASSFERTSGYSYEQYF. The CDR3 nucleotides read TGTGCCAGCAGCTTTGAGCGGACTAGCGGTTACTCCTACGAGCAGTACTTC.

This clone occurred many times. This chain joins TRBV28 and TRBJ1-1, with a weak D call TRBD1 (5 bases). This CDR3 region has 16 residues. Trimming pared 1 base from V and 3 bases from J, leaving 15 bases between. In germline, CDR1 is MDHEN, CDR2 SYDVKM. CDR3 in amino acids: CASSLYPRVRDTEAFF. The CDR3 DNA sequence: TGTGCCAGCAGTTTATACCCCAGGGTTAGGGACACTGAAGCTTTCTTT.

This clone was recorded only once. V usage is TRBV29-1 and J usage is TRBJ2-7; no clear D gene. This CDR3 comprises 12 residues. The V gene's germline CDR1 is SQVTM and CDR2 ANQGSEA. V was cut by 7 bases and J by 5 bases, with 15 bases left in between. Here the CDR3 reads CSGTESSDEQYF. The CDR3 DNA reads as TGCAGCGGGACCGAGAGCTCGGACGAGCAGTACTTC.

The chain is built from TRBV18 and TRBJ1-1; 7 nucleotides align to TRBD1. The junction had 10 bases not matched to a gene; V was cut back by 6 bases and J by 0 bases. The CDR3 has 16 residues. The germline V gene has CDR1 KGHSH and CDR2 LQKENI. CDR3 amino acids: CASSQGRDSLNTEAFF. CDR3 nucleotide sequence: TGTGCCAGCTCGCAAGGCCGGGACAGTTTGAACACTGAAGCTTTCTTT.

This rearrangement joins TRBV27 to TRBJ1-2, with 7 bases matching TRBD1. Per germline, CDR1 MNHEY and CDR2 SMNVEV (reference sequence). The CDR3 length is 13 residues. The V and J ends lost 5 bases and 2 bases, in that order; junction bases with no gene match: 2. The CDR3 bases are TGTGCCAGCAGTCACAGGGGAAACTATGGCTACACCTTC. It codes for CASSHRGNYGYTF.

CDR3 loop: CSARPGREAFF. DNA of the CDR3: TGCAGTGCTAGACCAGGGAGAGAAGCTTTCTTT. The V gene is TRBV20-1, the J gene TRBJ1-1; D possibly corresponds to TRBD1 (5 bases). Deletions cut 2 bases from V and 8 bases from J, with 9 bases between. CDR1 is DFQATT, CDR2 SNEGSKA, per germline (reference sequence). This CDR3 contains 11 residues.

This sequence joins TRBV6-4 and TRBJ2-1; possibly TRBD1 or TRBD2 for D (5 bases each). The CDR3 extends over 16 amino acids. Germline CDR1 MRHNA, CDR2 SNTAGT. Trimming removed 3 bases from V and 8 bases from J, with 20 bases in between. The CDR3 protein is CASSDTSSGGGYEQFF. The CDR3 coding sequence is TGTGCCAGCAGTGATACGTCTAGTGGGGGTGGTTATGAGCAGTTCTTC.